These 5 T cell receptor beta chains share one sample of origin, sequenced in a study of PD-1 blockade in classical Hodgkin lymphoma. The data were produced by immunoSEQ multiplex PCR, yet TCRdb's version contains in-frame clones alone and is incomplete. The table includes approximately 25,000 clones, around 83% detected once. Every patient relapsed after autologous stem cell transplantation, and brentuximab vedotin exposure varied. Researchers report purifying CD4+ T cells from thawed PBMCs by magnetic negative selection. The input for sequencing was CD4+ T cells from blood, taken at baseline. These receptors all come from a human donor with classical Hodgkin lymphoma.

A single count supports this clone. CDR3 sequence: CASSPTGADQPQHF. The CDR3 region has the DNA TGTGCCAGCAGCCCCACAGGAGCAGATCAGCCCCAGCATTTT. The rearrangement joins TRBV7-3 to TRBJ1-5; a weak D match, TRBD1 (5 bases). V shed 5 bases and J shed 5 bases, with 13 bases lying between them. CDR1 SGHTA and CDR2 FQGTGA come from the germline V gene. The CDR3 runs 14 residues.

The chain joins TRBV7-8 to TRBJ1-5; D remains unclear. The CDR3 totals 18 residues. Trimming removed 3 bases from V and 1 base from J, with 19 bases in between. The V gene's germline CDR1 is SGHVS and CDR2 FQNEAQ. CDR3 in amino acids: CASSFAGIGLRSNQPQHF. The CDR3 bases are TGTGCCAGCAGCTTTGCGGGAATTGGGCTCCGGAGCAATCAGCCCCAGCATTTT.

CDR3 in DNA: TGTGCCAGCAAAACGGAGGTGACAGGGCGTGAAAAACTGTTTTTT. This encodes CASKTEVTGREKLFF. This sequence joins TRBV2 and TRBJ1-4; TRBD1 agrees at 7 bases. The length of the CDR3 is 15 residues. Germline values: CDR1 SNHLY, CDR2 FYNNEI. V lost 7 bases and J lost 7; bases outside the gene matches: 12.

The J gene is TRBJ1-5, the V gene TRBV7-2, with D unresolved. V was pared by 0 bases and J by 1 base, with 4 bases between. The germline V gene has CDR1 SGHTA and CDR2 FQGNSA. The CDR3 runs 14 residues. The CDR3 protein is CASSLARSNQPQHF. The CDR3 nucleotides read TGTGCCAGCAGCTTAGCCCGCAGCAATCAGCCCCAGCATTTT. Using reference TRBV7-2 and TRBJ1-5 for the parts outside the CDR3, the full variable domain is GAGVSQSPSNKVTEKGKDVELRCDPISGHTALYWYRQSLGQGLEFLIYFQGNSAPDKSGLPSDRFSAERTGGSVSTLTIQRTQQEDSAVYLCASSLARSNQPQHFGDGTRLSIL.

V usage is TRBV4-3 and J usage is TRBJ2-7; D could derive from TRBD1 or TRBD2 (6 bases each). The CDR3 is 16 amino acids. The V gene lost 4 bases and the J gene lost 0 bases, with 16 bases spanning the gap. Germline V gene sequence: CDR1 LGHNA, CDR2 YSLEER. The CDR3 bases are TGCGCCAGCAGCCCCCTGGTAGGGGGGAGCTCCTACGAGCAGTACTTC. Residues: CASSPLVGGSSYEQYF.